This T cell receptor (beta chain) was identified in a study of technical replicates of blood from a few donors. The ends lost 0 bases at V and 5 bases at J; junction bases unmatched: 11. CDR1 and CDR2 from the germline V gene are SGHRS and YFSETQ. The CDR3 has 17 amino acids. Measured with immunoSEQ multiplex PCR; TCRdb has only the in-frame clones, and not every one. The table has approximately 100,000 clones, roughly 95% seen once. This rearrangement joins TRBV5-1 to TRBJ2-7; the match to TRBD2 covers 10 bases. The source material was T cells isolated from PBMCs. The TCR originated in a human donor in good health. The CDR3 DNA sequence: TGCGCCAGCAGCTTGGGTGCTAGCGGGAGTCCTGTGAACGAGCAGTACTTC. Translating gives CASSLGASGSPVNEQYF.